A single sample is the source of the 14 T cell receptor beta chains below, sequenced in a study of blood T cells in healthy people across ages. Next came a second PCR, run for about 6 to 11 cycles, which used a sample-barcoded 5' primer along with a J-beta primer mix. TCRdb passed the 5' RACE reads through MiXCR, listing each CDR3 protein once. Of nearly 800,000 distinct CDR3 sequences in the sample, more than 20% were seen once. The same data also contributed to another study, on T cells of mothers and their children.

The sample taken for sequencing was blood. Source of these receptors: a boy younger than 18 in good health.

This clonotype has just a few counts. The chain uses TRBV20-1 and TRBJ1-5; D is uncertain. Germline V gene data show CDR1 as DFQATT and CDR2 as SNEGSKA (reference sequence). The CDR3 covers 14 residues. Trimming removed 0 bases from V and 5 bases from J, with 11 bases in between. The CDR3 sequence is CSARDLNEHQPQHF. Here the CDR3 DNA reads TGCAGTGCTAGAGATCTAAACGAACATCAGCCCCAGCATTTT.

This clonotype was detected a few times. The J gene is TRBJ2-1, the V gene TRBV27; D remains unclear. The V end lost 3 bases, the J end lost 2 bases, and 11 bases lay between the germline ends. Germline V gene lookup returns CDR1 MNHEY and CDR2 SMNVEV (reference sequence). There are 15 residues in the CDR3. CDR3 in amino acids: CASSFVAGPYNEQFF. DNA for the CDR3: TGTGCCAGCAGTTTCGTAGCCGGACCCTACAATGAGCAGTTCTTC.

The V and J genes are TRBV20-1 and TRBJ2-7; 7 nucleotides line up with TRBD1. Germline values: CDR1 DFQATT, CDR2 SNEGSKA (reference sequence). This CDR3 has 15 residues. V lost 6 bases, J lost 0 bases, and 11 bases stayed unmatched. In DNA, the CDR3 is TGCAGTGCCAAAAACCCAGGGGGAAGCTCCTACGAGCAGTACTTC. Translation: CSAKNPGGSSYEQYF.

The chain links TRBV4-3 to TRBJ2-1; 9 nucleotides match TRBD2. Looked up from germline, CDR1 is LGHNA and CDR2 is YSLEER. Germline trimming cut 3 bases from V and 0 bases from J; bases unmatched to any gene: 3. The CDR3 has 16 residues. The CDR3 sequence is CASSHATSGSYNEQFF. CDR3 DNA: TGCGCCAGCAGCCATGCGACTAGCGGCTCCTACAATGAGCAGTTCTTC.

The J gene is TRBJ1-3, the V gene TRBV18, with 8 bases matching TRBD1. The germline gives CDR1 KGHSH, CDR2 LQKENI. There are 17 residues in the CDR3. The junction had 6 bases not matched to a gene; V was cut back by 1 base and J by 1 base. CDR3 nucleotides: TGTGCCAGCTCACCACTTCTGGGACAGGTTTCTGGAAACACCATATATTTT. This codes for CASSPLLGQVSGNTIYF.

The genes are TRBV6-6 and TRBJ2-5; a weak D match, TRBD1 (6 bases). The tail of the sequence fits TRBJ2-7 better, so the J call may be wrong. In germline, CDR1 is MNHNY, CDR2 SVGAGI (reference sequence). This CDR3 is 13 amino acids long. CDR3 protein: CASGNRVAYEQYF. The CDR3 nucleotides are TGTGCCAGCGGCAACAGGGTCGCCTACGAGCAGTACTTC.

The rearrangement joins TRBV2 to TRBJ1-5; 7 bases fit TRBD1. V shed 7 bases and J 2 bases; nucleotides not matched to a gene: 8. Germline loops: CDR1 SNHLY, CDR2 FYNNEI. The CDR3 has 15 amino acids. As DNA, the CDR3 is TGTGCCAGCACTCCCGGGACAGCAGGCAATCAGCCCCAGCATTTT. This encodes CASTPGTAGNQPQHF.

The chain links TRBV4-1 to TRBJ1-4; 7 nucleotides line up with TRBD1. The germline V gene has CDR1 MGHRA and CDR2 YSYEKL. J was trimmed by 10 bases and V by 0 bases; bases with no gene match: 11. This CDR3 contains 16 residues. CDR3 DNA: TGCGCCAGCAGCCAAGAAGGAGTCCAGGGGGATGGAAAACTGTTTTTT. Amino acid sequence: CASSQEGVQGDGKLFF.

With respect to this clonotype: At one boundary the junction diverges from the germline segment, which might be a read error. The J gene is TRBJ1-5, the V gene TRBV29-1, with TRBD1 matching 7 bases. The CDR3 is 14 amino acids. The germline gives CDR1 SQVTM, CDR2 ANQGSEA. CDR3 DNA sequence: TGCGGCGTCCCTAGTCGACAGGGAGATCAGCCCCAGCATTTT. This codes for CGVPSRQGDQPQHF.

This sequence joins TRBV12-3 or TRBV12-4 and TRBJ2-5; 12 positions match TRBD2. The CDR3 has 15 amino acids. V trimming: 5 bases; J trimming: 2 bases; junction bases outside the gene matches: 3. CDR3 sequence reads: CASSRTSGTQETQYF. The CDR3 nucleotides are TGTGCCAGCAGTCGGACTAGCGGGACTCAAGAGACCCAGTACTTC.

The chain joins TRBV19 to TRBJ1-5; possibly TRBD1 for D (5 bases). Per germline, CDR1 LNHDA and CDR2 SQIVND (reference sequence). V was shortened by 7 bases and J by 3 bases, with 16 bases between the two germline ends. The CDR3 covers 15 residues. CDR3: CASTRDPVFNQPQHF. For the CDR3, the DNA is TGTGCCAGTACGCGGGACCCCGTTTTCAATCAGCCCCAGCATTTT.

This chain uses TRBV5-6 with TRBJ2-7; a weak D match, TRBD1 (6 bases). The CDR3 covers 13 residues. From germline, CDR1 is SGHDT and CDR2 YYEEEE. V lost 0 bases, J lost 3 bases, and 7 bases lay in between. The CDR3 DNA reads as TGTGCCAGCAGCTTGGGGGACAACTACGAGCAGTACTTC. Protein product: CASSLGDNYEQYF.

The rearrangement joins TRBV5-1 to TRBJ2-1, with 15 bases matching TRBD2. CDR3 size: 18 residues. Germline V CDR1 and CDR2: SGHRS, YFSETQ. Trimming cost V 5 bases and J 10 bases; bases outside gene matches: 16. The CDR3 DNA reads as TGCGCCAGCAGTGGGACTAGCGGGGGGTACCCCGGGGCGAAGGAGCAGTTCTTC. This encodes CASSGTSGGYPGAKEQFF.

This rearrangement joins TRBV7-9 to TRBJ2-7; D is tentatively TRBD1 or TRBD2 (5 bases each). CDR1 and CDR2 (germline): SEHNR, FQNEAQ (reference sequence). Trimming took off 10 bases at V and 0 bases at J, with 13 bases between the two ends. The CDR3 has 13 residues. The CDR3 bases are TGTGCCACCGGGTCGGGGCCCTCCTACGAGCAGTACTTC. It codes for CATGSGPSYEQYF.